These T cell receptor beta chains were read from a single sample in a study of blood T cell repertoires in COVID-19. This table comes from immunoSEQ multiplex PCR, and its TCRdb copy is limited to in-frame clones, with some not included. The sample lists some 350,000 clones, around 84% occurring once. Sequenced: peripheral blood. Receptors originate from a human donor in a cohort sampled during active COVID-19. Both conserved end residues are part of each CDR3. The D gene is left open where the match is weak. Where a row states a size, it is once, few, many or the class of an expanded clone; other rows omit it.

V	J	D	size	CDR3	DNA
TRBV19	TRBJ2-3	TRBD2	-	CASKAGGGTDTQYF	TGTGCCAGTAAGGCGGGAGGGGGTACAGATACGCAGTATTTT
TRBV7-9	TRBJ2-3	TRBD1	few	CASSPVTGGVTTQYF	TGTGCCAGCAGCCCCGTAACAGGGGGAGTGACTACGCAGTATTTT
TRBV5-6	TRBJ1-1	TRBD1	-	CASSPPGQGPYTEAFF	TGTGCCAGCAGCCCCCCGGGACAGGGTCCTTACACTGAAGCTTTCTTT
TRBV7-2	TRBJ1-6	-	-	CASSRAVGYNSPLHF	TGTGCCAGCAGCAGAGCTGTTGGCTATAATTCACCCCTCCACTTT
TRBV19	TRBJ2-1	TRBD2	-	CASSAALAGGDLNEQFF	TGTGCCAGTAGCGCCGCCTTAGCGGGAGGGGATTTAAATGAGCAGTTCTTC
TRBV28	TRBJ2-5	TRBD2	-	CASSSGLAGGGETQYF	TGTGCCAGCAGCTCAGGACTAGCGGGAGGAGGGGAGACCCAGTACTTC
TRBV3-1/TRBV3-2	TRBJ2-3	-	-	CASSQGPRLGGDTQYF	TGTGCCAGCAGCCAAGGTCCAAGACTGGGGGGAGATACGCAGTATTTT
TRBV18	TRBJ1-6	TRBD1	-	CASSHTTIGTGGNSPLHF	TGTGCCAGCTCACACACGACGATCGGGACAGGGGGAAATTCACCCCTCCACTTT
TRBV2	TRBJ2-3	-	-	CASRAQQYF	TGTGCCAGCAGGGCACAGCAGTATTTT
TRBV27	TRBJ1-2	TRBD1	-	CASSSDRPLGGYTF	TGTGCCAGCAGTTCGGACAGGCCGTTGGGAGGCTACACCTTC
TRBV4-2	TRBJ1-2	-	-	CASSQDFSGNYGYTF	TGTGCCAGCAGCCAAGATTTCTCCGGGAACTATGGCTACACCTTC
TRBV28	TRBJ2-3	TRBD1	-	CASSSPRDRGTDTQYF	TGTGCCAGCAGCTCCCCCCGGGACAGGGGTACAGATACGCAGTATTTT
TRBV6-6	TRBJ2-7	-	-	CASRLQGTNEQYF	TGTGCCAGCAGACTACAGGGAACCAACGAGCAGTACTTC
TRBV20-1	TRBJ2-1	-	-	CSASPGASYNEQFF	TGCAGTGCTAGTCCGGGAGCCTCCTACAATGAGCAGTTCTTC
TRBV5-6	TRBJ2-1	TRBD2	-	CASSRGLAGDNEQFF	TGTGCCAGCAGCCGGGGACTAGCGGGAGACAATGAGCAGTTCTTC
TRBV19	TRBJ2-1	-	few	CASSPLPAGLPLEQFF	TGTGCCAGTAGTCCCCTCCCGGCGGGACTCCCCTTGGAGCAGTTCTTC
TRBV2	TRBJ2-7	TRBD2	-	CASRRLASTSEQYF	TGTGCCAGCAGACGACTAGCCTCCACCTCCGAGCAGTACTTC
TRBV5-4	TRBJ2-3	TRBD2	-	CASSFGTSGGPGDTQYF	TGTGCCAGCAGCTTTGGGACTAGCGGGGGGCCCGGGGATACGCAGTATTTT
TRBV7-2	TRBJ2-7	TRBD1	-	CASSFSGQGFYEQYF	TGTGCCAGCAGCTTTTCGGGACAGGGGTTCTACGAGCAGTACTTC
TRBV7-9	TRBJ1-2	-	-	CASSLGGQTYGYTF	TGTGCCAGCAGCTTAGGGGGCCAGACCTATGGCTACACCTTC
TRBV7-9	TRBJ2-3	TRBD2	-	CASSSWTRERTDTQYF	TGTGCCAGCAGCTCATGGACTAGGGAGAGGACAGATACGCAGTATTTT
TRBV28	TRBJ2-7	TRBD2	once	CASSASGRPYEQYF	TGTGCCAGCAGTGCTAGCGGGAGGCCCTACGAGCAGTACTTC
TRBV7-2	TRBJ1-4	TRBD1	few	CASSQTGPGEKLFF	TGTGCCAGCAGCCAGACAGGGCCGGGAGAAAAACTGTTTTTT
TRBV9	TRBJ1-6	TRBD1	-	CASSVRTGGNSPLHF	TGTGCCAGCAGCGTCCGGACAGGGGGCAATTCACCCCTCCACTTT
TRBV7-2	TRBJ1-2	-	-	CASSLSGTYGGYTF	TGTGCCAGCAGCTTATCCGGGACATACGGAGGCTACACCTTC
TRBV4-2	TRBJ2-7	-	once	CASSQDSGGTGDEQYF	TGTGCCAGCAGCCAAGATTCCGGAGGGACGGGGGACGAGCAGTACTTC
TRBV11-2	TRBJ1-2	TRBD1	-	CASSFGTGGNGYTF	TGTGCCAGCAGCTTCGGGACAGGGGGAAATGGCTACACCTTC
TRBV30	TRBJ2-7	-	-	CAWGLSYEQYF	TGTGCCTGGGGCCTCTCCTACGAGCAGTACTTC
TRBV28	TRBJ1-1	-	-	CASSLMGENTEAFF	TGTGCCAGCAGTTTAATGGGAGAGAACACTGAAGCTTTCTTT
TRBV6-1	TRBJ2-1	TRBD2	-	CASSEAPSGRASNNEQFF	TGTGCCAGCAGTGAAGCCCCTAGCGGGAGGGCCTCCAACAATGAGCAGTTCTTC
TRBV6-1	TRBJ2-3	-	-	CASSEPPPPGDTQYF	TGTGCCAGCAGTGAACCCCCCCCTCCGGGAGATACGCAGTATTTT
TRBV30	TRBJ2-7	TRBD1	-	CAWTAGTGLNEQYF	TGTGCCTGGACGGCTGGGACAGGGTTGAACGAGCAGTACTTC
TRBV4-1	TRBJ1-2	TRBD1	-	CASSPGQEATYGYTF	TGCGCCAGCAGCCCGGGACAGGAGGCTACCTATGGCTACACCTTC
TRBV19	TRBJ1-5	-	-	CASSIAGNQPQHF	TGTGCCAGTAGTATTGCCGGGAATCAGCCCCAGCATTTT
TRBV6-6	TRBJ1-3	-	-	CASSRRLQAFGNTIYF	TGTGCCAGCAGTCGAAGGCTACAGGCCTTCGGAAACACCATATATTTT
TRBV3-1/TRBV3-2	TRBJ2-5	TRBD1	-	CASSQEGPGTGAQETQYF	TGTGCCAGCAGCCAAGAAGGGCCCGGGACAGGGGCCCAAGAGACCCAGTACTTC
TRBV3-1/TRBV3-2	TRBJ2-3	-	-	CASSRATEGTQYF	TGTGCCAGCAGCCGGGCTACCGAGGGTACGCAGTATTTT
TRBV25-1	TRBJ2-1	-	-	CASSEMDGGNNEQFF	TGTGCCAGCAGTGAAATGGATGGCGGAAACAATGAGCAGTTCTTC
TRBV2	TRBJ2-7	TRBD2	many	CASSRTSGSYEQYF	TGTGCCAGCAGTAGGACTAGCGGCTCCTACGAGCAGTACTTC
TRBV7-4	TRBJ1-1	-	-	CASSLGGGPNTEAFF	TGTGCCAGCAGCTTAGGAGGAGGGCCGAACACTGAAGCTTTCTTT
TRBV10-3	TRBJ1-4	TRBD1	-	CATRQGANEKLFF	TGTGCCACCCGACAGGGGGCTAATGAAAAACTGTTTTTT
TRBV24-1	TRBJ1-5	TRBD1	-	CATSDLIGQGFGIHQPQHF	TGTGCCACCAGTGATTTGATTGGACAGGGTTTCGGGATTCATCAGCCCCAGCATTTT
TRBV3-1/TRBV3-2	TRBJ1-1	TRBD1	-	CASSQEGQVDGDTEAFF	TGTGCCAGCAGCCAAGAGGGACAGGTAGACGGGGACACTGAAGCTTTCTTT